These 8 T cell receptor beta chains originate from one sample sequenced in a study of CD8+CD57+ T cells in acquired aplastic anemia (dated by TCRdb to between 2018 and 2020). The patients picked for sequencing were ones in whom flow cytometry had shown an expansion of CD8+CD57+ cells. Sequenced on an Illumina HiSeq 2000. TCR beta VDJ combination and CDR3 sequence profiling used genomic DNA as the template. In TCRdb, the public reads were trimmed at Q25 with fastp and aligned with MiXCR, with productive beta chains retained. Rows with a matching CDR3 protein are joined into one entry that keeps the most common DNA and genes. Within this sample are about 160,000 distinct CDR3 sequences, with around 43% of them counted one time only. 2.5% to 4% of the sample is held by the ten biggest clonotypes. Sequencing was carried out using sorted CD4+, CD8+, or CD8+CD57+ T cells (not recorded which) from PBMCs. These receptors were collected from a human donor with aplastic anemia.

CDR3 DNA: TGTGCCAGCAGCCACGGGGGAACCAGCTCTGGAAACACCATATATTTT. It codes for CASSHGGTSSGNTIYF. The rearrangement joins TRBV9 to TRBJ1-3, with D possibly being TRBD1 (5 bases). The germline V gene encodes CDR1 SGDLS and CDR2 YYNGEE. CDR3 length: 16 residues. V dropped 4 bases and J dropped 0 bases, with 14 bases sitting between them.

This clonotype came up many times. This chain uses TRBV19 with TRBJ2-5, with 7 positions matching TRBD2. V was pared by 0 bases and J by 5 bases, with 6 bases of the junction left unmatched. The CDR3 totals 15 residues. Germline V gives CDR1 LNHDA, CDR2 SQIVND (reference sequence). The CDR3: CASSIDLGGGETQYF. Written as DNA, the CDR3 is TGTGCCAGTAGTATAGATCTTGGGGGGGGTGAGACCCAGTACTTC.

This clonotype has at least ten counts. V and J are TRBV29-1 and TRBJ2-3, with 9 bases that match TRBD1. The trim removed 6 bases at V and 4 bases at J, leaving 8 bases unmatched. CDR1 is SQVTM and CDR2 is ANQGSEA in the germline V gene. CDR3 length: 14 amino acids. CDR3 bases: TGCAGCGTCGGAAAGGGACAGGGCTCAGATACGCAGTATTTT. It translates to CSVGKGQGSDTQYF.

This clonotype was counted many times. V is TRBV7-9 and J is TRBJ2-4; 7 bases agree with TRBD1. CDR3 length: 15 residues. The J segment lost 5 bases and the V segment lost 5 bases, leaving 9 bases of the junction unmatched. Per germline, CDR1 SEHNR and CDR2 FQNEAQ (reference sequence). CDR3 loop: CASSLIGTVENIQYF. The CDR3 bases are TGTGCCAGCAGCCTGATTGGGACAGTAGAAAACATTCAGTACTTC.

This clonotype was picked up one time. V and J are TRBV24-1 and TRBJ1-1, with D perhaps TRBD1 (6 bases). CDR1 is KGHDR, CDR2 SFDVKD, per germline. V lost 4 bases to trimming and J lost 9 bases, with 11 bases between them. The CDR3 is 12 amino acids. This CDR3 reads CATSDRGWKAFF. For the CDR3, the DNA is TGTGCCACCAGTGACAGGGGATGGAAAGCTTTCTTT.

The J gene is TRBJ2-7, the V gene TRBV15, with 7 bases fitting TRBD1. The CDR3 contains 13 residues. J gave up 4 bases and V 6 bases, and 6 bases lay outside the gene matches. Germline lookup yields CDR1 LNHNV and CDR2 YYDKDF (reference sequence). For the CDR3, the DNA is TGTGCCACCAGAAGACAGGGAATTTACGAGCAGTACTTC. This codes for CATRRQGIYEQYF.

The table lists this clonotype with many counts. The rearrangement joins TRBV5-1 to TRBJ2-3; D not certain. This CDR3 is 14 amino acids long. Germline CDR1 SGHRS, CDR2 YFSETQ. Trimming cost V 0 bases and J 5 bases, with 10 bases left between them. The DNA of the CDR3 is TGCGCCAGCAGCTTGGGTGGTCCCAGAGATACGCAGTATTTT. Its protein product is CASSLGGPRDTQYF. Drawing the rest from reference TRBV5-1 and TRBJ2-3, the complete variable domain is KAGVTQTPRYLIKTRGQQVTLSCSPISGHRSVSWYQQTPGQGLQFLFEYFSETQRNKGNFPGRFSGRQFSNSRSEMNVSTLELGDSALYLCASSLGGPRDTQYFGPGTRLTVL.

CDR3 region: CASSWGPKTEAFF. CDR3 bases: TGTGCCAGCAGCTGGGGACCGAAAACTGAAGCTTTCTTT. V usage is TRBV5-5 and J usage is TRBJ1-1; the D gene is possibly TRBD1 (5 bases). The CDR3 extends over 13 amino acids. CDR1 and CDR2 (germline): SGHKS, YYEKEE (reference sequence). The V end was cut by 3 bases, the J end by 5 bases, with 11 bases between. Using reference TRBV5-5 and TRBJ1-1 for the parts outside the CDR3, the full variable domain is DAGVTQSPTHLIKTRGQQVTLRCSPISGHKSVSWYQQVLGQGPQFIFQYYEKEERGRGNFPDRFSARQFPNYSSELNVNALLLGDSALYLCASSWGPKTEAFFGQGTRLTVV.